This T cell receptor (beta chain) was observed in a study of Ad26.COV2.S vaccination and SARS-CoV-2 variants. This table comes from immunoSEQ multiplex PCR, and its TCRdb copy is limited to in-frame clones, with some not included. The profile shows hundreds of thousands of clones, roughly nine tenths of them singletons. This clone is a singleton in its sample. The sample holds other DNA sequences that translate to the same CDR3. Regarding treatment: around 19 received Ad26.COV2.S at low or high dose, single or two shots; 5 received placebo; per-sample allocation not given. Following the first vaccine or placebo injection, samples were taken on day 63. This CDR3 is 12 amino acids long. V lost 2 bases and J 4 bases, leaving 5 bases between the germline ends.

This receptor was taken from a person between 18 and 65 years old who received the Ad26.COV2.S COVID-19 vaccine or a placebo. The material was peripheral blood, obtained in a trial of Ad26.COV2.S vaccine versus placebo. The chain has TRBV12-3 or TRBV12-4 and TRBJ1-1; no firm D call. In DNA, the CDR3 is TGTGCCAGCAGTTTATCCGGCACTGAAGCTTTCTTT. Encoded protein: CASSLSGTEAFF.